Described below is a single T cell receptor beta chain sequence and its context. The sample originates from a study of blood T cell repertoires in COVID-19. Study-level background: In each case, the material was cDNA or gDNA derived from T cells, B-cell-depleted T cells, or PBMCs.

Original analysis: Amplifying reference gene primers gave estimates of nucleated cell counts. Assay: immunoSEQ multiplex PCR; the TCRdb copy retains only in-frame clones and omits some. The V and J calls and clone size were taken over from that table, and D and trimming were inferred from the DNA. Seen here are approximately 68,000 clones, roughly 80% observed once, and the top ten hold roughly a sixth. Germline assignment: CDR1 MNHEY and CDR2 SVGEGT. Trimming at V came to 5 bases and at J to 0 bases, leaving 6 bases not matched to a gene. The CDR3 loop spans 15 amino acids. The V and J genes are TRBV6-2 or TRBV6-3 and TRBJ1-2, with TRBD1 matching over 7 bases. The sequenced sample consisted of peripheral blood. The receptor's source is a human donor in a cohort sampled during active COVID-19. The CDR3 loop reads CASSQGDVTNYGYTF. CDR3 in DNA: TGTGCCAGCAGTCAGGGGGACGTTACTAACTATGGCTACACCTTC.